This T cell receptor (beta chain) was identified in a study of shared clonotypes between healthy human individuals. Trimming pared 1 base from V and 3 bases from J, leaving 12 bases between. CDR1 SGHTA and CDR2 FQGNSA come from the germline V gene. The CDR3 length is 15 residues. Data came from immunoSEQ multiplex PCR; TCRdb stores just in-frame clones and leaves some out. The sample lists under 2.5 million clones; approximately 90% were seen once. The sample was naive CD4+ T cells from PBMCs. Stated subset: CD45RA+ positively selected. The chain recombines TRBV7-2 with TRBJ1-2, with D hard to call. The clonotype was recovered from a man between 18 and 29 years old in good health. Some clones in this sample may be carry-over from other donors' samples. CDR3 sequence reads: CASSLEETQYYGYTF. In DNA, the CDR3 is TGTGCCAGCAGCTTAGAAGAAACACAGTACTATGGCTACACCTTC.